These 10 T cell receptor beta chains originate from one sample sequenced in a study of blood T cell repertoires in COVID-19. Some clones are missing from TCRdb's copy, which holds only in-frame ones; the method was immunoSEQ multiplex PCR. The table has hundreds of thousands of clones, 86% seen once; the top ten hold over 3%. The source material was PBMCs or T cells enriched from blood (not recorded which). Receptors were obtained from a woman aged 45-65 years in a cohort exposed to, infected with or recovered from COVID-19 (not recorded which).

The chain joins TRBV19 to TRBJ2-2, with a tentative D call TRBD1 (5 bases). There are 14 residues in the CDR3. Germline V gene data show CDR1 as LNHDA and CDR2 as SQIVND (reference sequence). V gave up 10 bases and J gave up 0 bases, with 12 bases separating them. CDR3 DNA: TGTGCCACCCCTAGACAGCCGAACACCGGGGAGCTGTTTTTT. Protein sequence: CATPRQPNTGELFF.

This clone showed up just a few times. This chain uses TRBV27 with TRBJ2-5; 11 nucleotides agree with TRBD1. Germline loops: CDR1 MNHEY, CDR2 SMNVEV (reference sequence). V was clipped by 3 bases and J by 5 bases; unmatched bases: 5. The CDR3 runs to 15 residues. Written as DNA, the CDR3 is TGTGCCAGCAGTTTCGCCGGGACAGGGGGGGAGACCCAGTACTTC. Its protein is CASSFAGTGGETQYF.

The chain employs TRBV7-2 and TRBJ2-2; D is ambiguous. CDR1 is SGHTA, CDR2 FQGNSA, per germline. This CDR3 spans 13 amino acids. Trimming left V 4 bases short and J 0 bases short, with 3 bases between. CDR3 coding DNA: TGTGCCAGCAGCTCATCGAACACCGGGGAGCTGTTTTTT. Protein: CASSSSNTGELFF.

This clone came up once. The chain links TRBV6-5 to TRBJ1-4; 7 bases agree with TRBD1. The V and J ends lost 6 bases and 5 bases, in that order; junction bases with no gene match: 6. Per germline, CDR1 MNHEY and CDR2 SVGAGI. The CDR3 is made up of 14 amino acids. CDR3 sequence: CASREGQPNEKLFF. In nucleotides, the CDR3 is TGTGCCAGCAGAGAGGGACAGCCGAATGAAAAACTGTTTTTT.

The V gene is TRBV9, the J gene TRBJ2-5, with D unresolved. Germline-derived CDR1 and CDR2 are SGDLS and YYNGEE. V lost 4 bases and J lost 1, with 5 bases in between. This CDR3 is built from 12 residues. CDR3 nucleotide sequence: TGTGCCAGCAGCCCCAGCCAAGAGACCCAGTACTTC. This codes for CASSPSQETQYF.

The chain links TRBV13 to TRBJ2-3; D is uncertain. Deletions cut 1 base from V and 3 bases from J, with 5 bases between. Germline V lookup: CDR1 PRHDT, CDR2 FYEKMQ (reference sequence). This CDR3 is built from 13 residues. The CDR3 sequence: CASSLAVTDTQYF. CDR3 DNA sequence: TGTGCCAGCAGCTTAGCTGTGACAGATACGCAGTATTTT. Filled out from reference TRBV13 and TRBJ2-3, the complete variable domain reads AAGVIQSPRHLIKEKRETATLKCYPIPRHDTVYWYQQGPGQDPQFLISFYEKMQSDKGSIPDRFSAQQFSDYHSELNMSSLELGDSALYFCASSLAVTDTQYFGPGTRLTVL.

This clone was counted ten times or more. The rearrangement uses TRBV6-2 or TRBV6-3 and TRBJ2-3, with D tentatively TRBD1 (6 bases). V was shortened by 6 bases and J by 4 bases, with 11 bases between the two germline ends. Per germline, CDR1 MNHEY and CDR2 SVGEGT. The CDR3 extends over 13 amino acids. The CDR3 sequence is CASSRGLPDTQYF. The CDR3 bases are TGTGCCAGCAGCAGGGGCTTGCCAGATACGCAGTATTTT.

The V call is TRBV5-5, the J call TRBJ2-1, with a possible D match to TRBD1 (5 bases). CDR1 and CDR2 from the germline V gene are SGHKS and YYEKEE (reference sequence). The V end was cut by 3 bases, the J end by 6 bases, with 10 bases between. CDR3 length equals 13 residues. In DNA form, the CDR3 reads TGTGCCAGCAGCTGGGGCACCATCAATGAGCAGTTCTTC. Its protein is CASSWGTINEQFF.

The rearrangement joins TRBV6-4 to TRBJ1-2; D is ambiguous. The CDR3 sequence is 13 residues long. Germline CDR1 is MRHNA and CDR2 is SNTAGT. V was shortened by 0 bases and J by 5 bases, with 7 bases between the two germline ends. Written as DNA, the CDR3 is TGTGCCAGCAGTGACTCGAGAGGTTATGGCTACACCTTC. This translates into CASSDSRGYGYTF.

This clone came up once. The chain carries TRBV19 and TRBJ1-5; D gene ambiguous. The CDR3 is 14 amino acids. The V gene lost 3 bases and the J gene lost 5 bases, with 11 bases spanning the gap. Germline CDR1 and CDR2: LNHDA and SQIVND (reference sequence). This chain's CDR3 is CASSISGQDQPQHF. The CDR3 DNA reads as TGTGCCAGTAGTATCTCAGGTCAGGATCAGCCCCAGCATTTT.